The 20 T cell receptor beta chains in this list originate from one sample, sequenced in a study of pediatric ulcerative colitis. Using immunoSEQ multiplex PCR, the repertoire was profiled, and TCRdb retains in-frame clones only, with some absent. The table includes 10,000 to 13,000 clones, 82% detected once. One to two pinch biopsies were taken from the rectum during colonoscopy. Input material: gut tissue. Receptors originate from a girl aged 10-17 years who was a control in a study of pediatric ulcerative colitis.

In this sample, this clone turned up once. The rearrangement uses TRBV19 and TRBJ1-5; D uncertain. Germline loops: CDR1 LNHDA, CDR2 SQIVND (reference sequence). The CDR3 covers 12 residues. The V gene lost 6 bases and the J gene lost 7 bases, with 10 bases spanning the gap. The DNA of the CDR3 is TGTGCCAGTAGGGACCCCGGACAGCCCCAGCATTTT. Translating gives CASRDPGQPQHF.

This clone is a singleton in its sample. The chain is built from TRBV5-1 and TRBJ1-3, with TRBD1 matching 12 bases. The CDR3 length is 16 residues. Germline CDR1 is SGHRS and CDR2 is YFSETQ. J gave up 3 bases and V 5 bases, and 6 bases lay outside the gene matches. The CDR3 is CASSAGTGGLGNTIYF. DNA for the CDR3: TGCGCCAGCAGTGCGGGGACAGGGGGCCTTGGAAACACCATATATTTT.

The chain carries TRBV28 and TRBJ2-7, with D perhaps being TRBD1 or TRBD2 (5 bases each). Per germline, CDR1 MDHEN and CDR2 SYDVKM. The CDR3 length is 13 residues. The V gene lost 11 bases and the J gene lost 3 bases, with 17 bases spanning the gap. This chain's CDR3 is CADPQGGGYEQYF. The CDR3 DNA sequence: TGTGCCGACCCGCAGGGTGGGGGCTACGAGCAGTACTTC.

This chain connects TRBV6-6 to TRBJ2-3, with D possibly matching TRBD2 (6 bases). The CDR3 consists of 14 residues. Deletions cut 6 bases from V and 6 bases from J, with 16 bases between. Germline V gives CDR1 MNHNY, CDR2 SVGAGI (reference sequence). The DNA of the CDR3 is TGTGCCAGCAGCGGCGGGGCCCCCGGGGATACGCAGTATTTT. It is translated as CASSGGAPGDTQYF.

The V gene is TRBV7-4, the J gene TRBJ2-7; D call uncertain. Germline assignment: CDR1 SGHVT and CDR2 SQSDAQ. The CDR3 length is 15 residues. Trimming took off 1 base at V and 0 bases at J, with 10 bases between the two ends. The CDR3 DNA sequence: TGTGCCAGCAGCTTAGATGGGGTAAGCTCCTACGAGCAGTACTTC. Protein: CASSLDGVSSYEQYF.

The chain recombines TRBV6-5 with TRBJ2-1; D unresolved. V lost 0 bases, J lost 0 bases, and 9 bases lay in between. CDR1 and CDR2 from the germline V gene are MNHEY and SVGAGI. The CDR3 extends over 16 amino acids. CDR3 nucleotide sequence: TGTGCCAGCAGTTACTCCAGAGAAGGCTCCTACAATGAGCAGTTCTTC. Translating gives CASSYSREGSYNEQFF.

This chain joins TRBV6-5 and TRBJ1-5; maybe TRBD1 (5 bases). Germline V gene lookup returns CDR1 MNHEY and CDR2 SVGAGI. The CDR3 spans 14 residues. With 6 bases removed from V and 5 bases from J, the gap between germline ends came to 14 bases. CDR3 sequence reads: CASRRRGGDQPQHF. CDR3 nucleotide sequence: TGTGCCAGCAGACGTCGGGGGGGAGATCAGCCCCAGCATTTT.

This sequence joins TRBV11-2 and TRBJ1-2; tentative D call: TRBD1 (5 bases). Germline CDR1 reads SGHAT; CDR2 reads FQNNGV. The V gene lost 5 bases and the J gene lost 7 bases, with 11 bases spanning the gap. The CDR3 has 12 residues. The CDR3 region is CASSPSDTGYTF. The CDR3 DNA reads TGTGCCAGCAGCCCCTCGGACACTGGCTACACCTTC.

This clone appeared once. The chain combines TRBV11-1 with TRBJ1-1; TRBD1 matches 7 bases. From germline, CDR1 is SGHAT and CDR2 FQDESV (reference sequence). The ends lost 1 base at V and 4 bases at J; junction bases unmatched: 3. The CDR3 is 14 residues long. The CDR3 here is CASSLGRGPTEAFF. CDR3 DNA sequence: TGTGCCAGCAGCTTAGGGAGGGGGCCCACTGAAGCTTTCTTT.

The chain carries TRBV16 and TRBJ1-1; D is uncertain. This CDR3 is 14 amino acids long. Germline V gene data show CDR1 as KGHSY and CDR2 as FQNENV. The V gene lost 3 bases and the J gene lost 1 base, with 9 bases spanning the gap. CDR3 DNA: TGTGCCAGCAGCCACCAGACGGGGAACACTGAAGCTTTCTTT. The encoded protein is CASSHQTGNTEAFF. Based on the CDR3 plus reference TRBV16 and TRBJ1-1, the full variable domain is GEEVAQTPKHLVRGEGQKAKLYCAPIKGHSYVFWYQQVLKNEFKFLISFQNENVFDETGMPKERFSAKCLPNSPCSLEIQATKLEDSAVYFCASSHQTGNTEAFFGQGTRLTVV.

V gene TRBV2 combines with J gene TRBJ1-5; D might be TRBD1 (5 bases). The CDR3 has 16 amino acids. Per germline, CDR1 SNHLY and CDR2 FYNNEI. Trimming cost V 6 bases and J 4 bases, with 19 bases left between them. CDR3 loop: CASSSELSGDNQPQHF. The CDR3 DNA reads TGTGCCAGCAGCTCGGAACTTTCGGGGGATAATCAGCCCCAGCATTTT.

This chain joins TRBV6-1 and TRBJ2-1; tentatively, D is TRBD1 or TRBD2 (5 bases each). Germline assignment: CDR1 MNHNS and CDR2 SASEGT. V lost 6 bases to trimming and J lost 5 bases, with 17 bases between them. The CDR3 has 15 residues. The chain's CDR3 is CASSGQGVGHNEQFF. The CDR3 nucleotides read TGTGCCAGCAGCGGCCAGGGAGTCGGCCACAATGAGCAGTTCTTC.

This clone appeared a few times. This sequence joins TRBV29-1 and TRBJ2-7, with D tentatively TRBD2 (5 bases). Per the germline V gene, CDR1 is SQVTM and CDR2 is ANQGSEA. The CDR3 has 11 residues. Trimming removed 7 bases at V and 2 bases at J, with 9 bases between. CDR3 nucleotides: TGCAGCGCTACCGGGACCTACGAGCAGTACTTC. Translating gives CSATGTYEQYF.

The chain couples TRBV18 to TRBJ1-1; TRBD1 agrees at 10 bases. With V trimmed by 4 bases and J by 1 base, 6 bases remained unmatched. CDR3 length: 16 residues. CDR1 and CDR2 from the germline V gene are KGHSH and LQKENI. The CDR3 sequence: CASSRIGDRGNTEAFF. The CDR3 region has the DNA TGTGCCAGCTCACGCATCGGGGACAGGGGGAACACTGAAGCTTTCTTT.

V usage is TRBV9 and J usage is TRBJ1-4; 8 bases match TRBD1. The CDR3 contains 14 residues. Germline loops: CDR1 SGDLS, CDR2 YYNGEE. The V and J ends lost 4 bases and 3 bases, in that order; junction bases with no gene match: 2. Written as DNA, the CDR3 is TGTGCCAGCAGCCGACAGGGGTCTAATGAAAAACTGTTTTTT. Its translation is CASSRQGSNEKLFF.

This rearrangement joins TRBV10-2 to TRBJ1-2; no definite D call. The V and J ends lost 6 bases and 5 bases respectively, with 13 bases between them. CDR3 length: 13 residues. Germline V gene data show CDR1 as WSHSY and CDR2 as SAAADI. As DNA, the CDR3 is TGCGCCAGCAGCGCCGGGGAATCGTATGGCTACACCTTC. Translating gives CASSAGESYGYTF.

The CDR3 is CASSQEEEAGEQFF. The CDR3 DNA reads as TGTGCCAGCAGCCAAGAGGAAGAGGCGGGTGAGCAGTTCTTC. The chain uses TRBV4-2 and TRBJ2-1; D may be TRBD2 (5 bases). Trimming shortened V by 0 bases and J by 9 bases, and 12 bases separated the two germline ends. The germline V gene has CDR1 LGHNA and CDR2 YNFKEQ. This CDR3 has 14 residues.

J is TRBJ1-5 and V is TRBV19; TRBD1 might be the D (6 bases). In germline, CDR1 is LNHDA, CDR2 SQIVND (reference sequence). V gave up 6 bases and J gave up 3 bases, with 15 bases separating them. This CDR3 comprises 15 residues. CDR3 sequence reads: CASSPGDTSNQPQHF. The DNA for the CDR3 is TGTGCCAGTAGCCCAGGGGACACCTCCAATCAGCCCCAGCATTTT.

The chain recombines TRBV5-4 with TRBJ2-7, with TRBD2 identical over 14 bases. CDR1 is SGHNT, CDR2 YYREEE, per germline (reference sequence). The CDR3 covers 18 residues. V lost 4 bases to trimming and J lost 0 bases; unmatched junction nucleotides: 9. The CDR3 here is CASSHGLAGGWSSYEQYF. The DNA of the CDR3 is TGTGCCAGCAGCCACGGACTAGCGGGAGGTTGGAGCTCCTACGAGCAGTACTTC. The entire variable domain, with the rest obtained from reference TRBV5-4 and TRBJ2-7, is as follows: ETGVTQSPTHLIKTRGQQVTLRCSSQSGHNTVSWYQQALGQGPQFIFQYYREEENGRGNFPPRFSGLQFPNYSSELNVNALELDDSALYLCASSHGLAGGWSSYEQYFGPGTRLTVT.

The chain combines TRBV6-4 with TRBJ2-3; D call uncertain. This CDR3 contains 13 residues. The germline V gene has CDR1 MRHNA and CDR2 SNTAGT. Trimming removed 4 bases from V and 2 bases from J, with 7 bases in between. CDR3 in DNA: TGTGCCAGCAGTGCCGGATTCACAGATACGCAGTATTTT. Amino acid sequence: CASSAGFTDTQYF.